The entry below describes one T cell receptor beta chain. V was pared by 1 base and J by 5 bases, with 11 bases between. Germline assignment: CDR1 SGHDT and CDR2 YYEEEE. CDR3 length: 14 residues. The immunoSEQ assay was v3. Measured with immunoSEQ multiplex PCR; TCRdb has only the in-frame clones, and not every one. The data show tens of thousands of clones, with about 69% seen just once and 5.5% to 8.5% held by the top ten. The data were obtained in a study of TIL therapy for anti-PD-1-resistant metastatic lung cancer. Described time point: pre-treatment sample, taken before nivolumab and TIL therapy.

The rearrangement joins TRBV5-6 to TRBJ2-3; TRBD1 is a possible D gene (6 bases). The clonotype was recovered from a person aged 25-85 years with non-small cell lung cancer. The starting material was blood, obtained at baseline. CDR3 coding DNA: TGTGCCAGCAGCTTGAAACAGGGCGGAGATACGCAGTATTTT. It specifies CASSLKQGGDTQYF.